This T cell receptor (beta chain) was sequenced for a study of cytomegalovirus exposure and HLA in healthy donors. PCR was performed using 60 Vbeta and 13 Jbeta primers. In the source study's methods: Per a later analysis, the number of unique TCR beta chains was some 82 million, of which about 10 million were shared. Only in-frame clones appear in the TCRdb table, and some are missing; sequencing was by immunoSEQ multiplex PCR. V and J calls plus clone size are reproduced from that table; the DNA served to infer D and trimming. The table includes roughly 200,000 clones, around 88% detected once. As to this clone: What it binds is unknown.

Findings of the study overall: The authors listed 180 or so TCR beta chains as cytomegalovirus-associated.

The source of this sequence is a young woman in good health and CMV-seronegative. Sequenced sample: PBMCs.

The CDR3 DNA is TGTGCCAGCAGTTTGCGTTTCACCTACGAGCAGTACTTC. This codes for CASSLRFTYEQYF. The rearrangement uses TRBV27 and TRBJ2-7; D ambiguous. The V and J ends lost 3 bases and 2 bases respectively, with 8 bases between them. The CDR3 sequence is 13 residues long. The germline gives CDR1 MNHEY, CDR2 SMNVEV (reference sequence).